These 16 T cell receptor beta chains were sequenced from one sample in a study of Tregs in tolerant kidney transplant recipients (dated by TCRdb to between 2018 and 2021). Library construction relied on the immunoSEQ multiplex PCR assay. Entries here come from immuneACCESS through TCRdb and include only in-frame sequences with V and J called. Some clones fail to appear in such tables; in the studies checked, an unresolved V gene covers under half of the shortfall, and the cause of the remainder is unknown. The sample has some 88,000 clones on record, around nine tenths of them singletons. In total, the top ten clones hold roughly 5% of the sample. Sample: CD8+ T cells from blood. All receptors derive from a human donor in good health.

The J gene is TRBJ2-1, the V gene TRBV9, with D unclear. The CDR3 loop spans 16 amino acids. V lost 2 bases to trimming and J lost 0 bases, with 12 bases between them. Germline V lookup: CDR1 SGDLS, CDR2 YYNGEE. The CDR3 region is CASSVFGPGSYNEQFF. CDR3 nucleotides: TGTGCCAGCAGCGTCTTCGGACCAGGCTCCTACAATGAGCAGTTCTTC. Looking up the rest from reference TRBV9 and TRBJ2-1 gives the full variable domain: DSGVTQTPKHLITATGQRVTLRCSPRSGDLSVYWYQQSLDQGLQFLIQYYNGEERAKGNILERFSAQQFPDLHSELNLSSLELGDSALYFCASSVFGPGSYNEQFFGPGTRLTVL.

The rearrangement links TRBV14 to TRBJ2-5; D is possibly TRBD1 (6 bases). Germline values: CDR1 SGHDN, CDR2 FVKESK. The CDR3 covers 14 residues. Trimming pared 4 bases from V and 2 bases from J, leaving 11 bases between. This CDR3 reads CASSLWTVQETQYF. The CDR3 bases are TGTGCCAGCAGCCTATGGACAGTTCAAGAGACCCAGTACTTC.

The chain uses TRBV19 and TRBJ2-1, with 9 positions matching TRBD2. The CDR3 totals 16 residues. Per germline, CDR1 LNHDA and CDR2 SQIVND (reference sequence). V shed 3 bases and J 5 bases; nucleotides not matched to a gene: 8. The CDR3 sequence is CASSIVEREDHNEQFF. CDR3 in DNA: TGTGCCAGTAGTATTGTAGAGCGGGAGGATCACAATGAGCAGTTCTTC.

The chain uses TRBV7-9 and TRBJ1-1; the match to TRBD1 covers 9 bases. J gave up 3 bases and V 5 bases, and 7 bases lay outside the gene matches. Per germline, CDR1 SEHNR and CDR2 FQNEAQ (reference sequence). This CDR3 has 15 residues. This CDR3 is CASSHRDRVHTEAFF. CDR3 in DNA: TGTGCCAGCAGCCATCGGGACAGGGTGCACACTGAAGCTTTCTTT. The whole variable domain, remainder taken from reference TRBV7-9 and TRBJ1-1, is DTGVSQNPRHKITKRGQNVTFRCDPISEHNRLYWYRQTLGQGPEFLTYFQNEAQLEKSRLLSDRFSAERPKGSFSTLEIQRTEQGDSAMYLCASSHRDRVHTEAFFGQGTRLTVV.

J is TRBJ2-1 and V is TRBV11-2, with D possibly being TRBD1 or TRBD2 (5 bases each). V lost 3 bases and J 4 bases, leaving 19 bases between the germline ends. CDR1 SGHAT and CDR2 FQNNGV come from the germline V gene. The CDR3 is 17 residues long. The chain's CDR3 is CASSFPAGGSRYNEQFF. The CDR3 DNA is TGTGCCAGCAGCTTCCCCGCTGGGGGTAGCCGTTACAATGAGCAGTTCTTC.

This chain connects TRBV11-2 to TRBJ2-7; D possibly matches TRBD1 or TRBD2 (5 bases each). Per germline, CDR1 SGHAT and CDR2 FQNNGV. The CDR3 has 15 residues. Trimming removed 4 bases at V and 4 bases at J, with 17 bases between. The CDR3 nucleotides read TGTGCCAGCAGCTCCAGCCACGTCGAGGGGTACGAGCAGTACTTC. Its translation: CASSSSHVEGYEQYF.

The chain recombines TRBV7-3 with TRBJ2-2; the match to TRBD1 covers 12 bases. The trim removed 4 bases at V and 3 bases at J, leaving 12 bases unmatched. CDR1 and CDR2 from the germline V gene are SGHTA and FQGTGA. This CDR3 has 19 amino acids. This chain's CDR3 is CASSYLPGQGARDTGELFF. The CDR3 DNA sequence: TGTGCCAGCAGCTACCTACCGGGACAGGGGGCGCGGGACACCGGGGAGCTGTTTTTT.

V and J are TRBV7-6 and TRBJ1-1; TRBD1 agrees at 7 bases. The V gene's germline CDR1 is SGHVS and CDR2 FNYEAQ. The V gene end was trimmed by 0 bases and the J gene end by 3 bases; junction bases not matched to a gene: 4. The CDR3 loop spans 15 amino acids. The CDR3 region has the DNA TGTGCCAGCAGCTTAGCCGGGGGACAGTACACTGAAGCTTTCTTT. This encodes CASSLAGGQYTEAFF.

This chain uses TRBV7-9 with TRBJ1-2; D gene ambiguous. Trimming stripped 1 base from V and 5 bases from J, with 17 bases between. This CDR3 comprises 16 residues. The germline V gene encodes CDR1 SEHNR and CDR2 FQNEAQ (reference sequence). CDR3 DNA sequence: TGTGCCAGCAGCTTAGAAACCGCGCCTCCCCTTTATGGCTACACCTTC. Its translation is CASSLETAPPLYGYTF.

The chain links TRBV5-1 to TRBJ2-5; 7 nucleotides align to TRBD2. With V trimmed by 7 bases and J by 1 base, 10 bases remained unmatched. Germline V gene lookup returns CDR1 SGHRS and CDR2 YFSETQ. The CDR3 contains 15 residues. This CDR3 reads CASAFGAGPQETQYF. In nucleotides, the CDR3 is TGCGCCAGCGCCTTTGGAGCGGGGCCCCAAGAGACCCAGTACTTC.

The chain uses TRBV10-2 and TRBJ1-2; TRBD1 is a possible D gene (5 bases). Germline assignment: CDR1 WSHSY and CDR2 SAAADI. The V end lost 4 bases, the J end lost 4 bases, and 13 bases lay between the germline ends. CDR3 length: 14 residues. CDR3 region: CASSGTGTAYGYTF. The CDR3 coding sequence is TGCGCCAGCAGTGGTACCGGGACGGCCTATGGCTACACCTTC.

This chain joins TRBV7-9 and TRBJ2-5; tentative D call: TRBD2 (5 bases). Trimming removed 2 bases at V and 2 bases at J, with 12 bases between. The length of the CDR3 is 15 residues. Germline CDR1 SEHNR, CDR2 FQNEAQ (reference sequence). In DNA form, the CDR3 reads TGTGCCAGCAGCTTACCCCGCGGGCCACAAGAGACCCAGTACTTC. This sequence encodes CASSLPRGPQETQYF. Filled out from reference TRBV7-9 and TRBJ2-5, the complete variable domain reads DTGVSQNPRHKITKRGQNVTFRCDPISEHNRLYWYRQTLGQGPEFLTYFQNEAQLEKSRLLSDRFSAERPKGSFSTLEIQRTEQGDSAMYLCASSLPRGPQETQYFGPGTRLLVL.

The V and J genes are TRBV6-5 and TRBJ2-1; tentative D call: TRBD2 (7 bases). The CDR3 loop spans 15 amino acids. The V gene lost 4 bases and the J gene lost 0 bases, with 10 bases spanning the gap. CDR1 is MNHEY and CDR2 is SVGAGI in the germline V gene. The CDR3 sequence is CASSWEGVSYNEQFF. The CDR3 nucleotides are TGTGCCAGCAGTTGGGAGGGGGTCTCCTACAATGAGCAGTTCTTC.

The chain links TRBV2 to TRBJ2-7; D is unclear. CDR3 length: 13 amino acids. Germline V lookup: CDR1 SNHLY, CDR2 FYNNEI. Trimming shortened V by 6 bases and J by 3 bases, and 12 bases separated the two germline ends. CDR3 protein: CASSPPDFYEQYF. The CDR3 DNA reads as TGTGCCAGCAGCCCCCCGGATTTCTACGAGCAGTACTTC.

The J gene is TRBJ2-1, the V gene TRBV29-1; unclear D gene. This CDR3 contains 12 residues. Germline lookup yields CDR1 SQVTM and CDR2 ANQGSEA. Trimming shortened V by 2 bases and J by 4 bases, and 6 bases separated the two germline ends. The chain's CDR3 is CSVEFRYNEQFF. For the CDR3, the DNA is TGCAGCGTTGAATTCAGATACAATGAGCAGTTCTTC.

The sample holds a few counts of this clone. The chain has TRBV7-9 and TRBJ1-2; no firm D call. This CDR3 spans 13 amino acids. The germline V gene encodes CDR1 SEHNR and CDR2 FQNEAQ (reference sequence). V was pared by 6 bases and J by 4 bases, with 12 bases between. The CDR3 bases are TGTGCCAGCAGACCGACACCGATCTATGGCTACACCTTC. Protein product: CASRPTPIYGYTF.